Listed here are 17 T cell receptor beta chains from one sample, sequenced in a study of blood T cell repertoires in COVID-19. TCRdb's copy holds only in-frame clones and misses some; the assay was immunoSEQ multiplex PCR. The table shows about 110,000 clones, with about 80% occurring only once. The material sequenced was peripheral blood. All receptors derive from a woman of 80 years or more with active or convalescent COVID-19.

This clone was seen repeatedly, ten times or more. CDR3 in DNA: TGTGCCAGCAGGGGACCGGGAGACTCCTACGAGCAGTACTTC. Protein product: CASRGPGDSYEQYF. J is TRBJ2-7 and V is TRBV28; possible D gene TRBD2, 6 bases. The CDR3 totals 14 residues. Germline values: CDR1 MDHEN, CDR2 SYDVKM. The V end was cut by 6 bases, the J end by 0 bases, with 12 bases between.

This clone was detected a few times. Other DNA sequences in this sample translate to the same CDR3. The chain uses TRBV7-2 and TRBJ2-1, with TRBD2 matching over 7 bases. CDR3 length: 15 amino acids. Germline V gives CDR1 SGHTA, CDR2 FQGNSA. J lost 3 bases, V lost 1 base, and 3 bases had no gene match. The CDR3 protein is CASSLGASGYNEQFF. CDR3 DNA sequence: TGTGCCAGCAGCTTAGGGGCTAGCGGCTACAATGAGCAGTTCTTC.

The chain recombines TRBV2 with TRBJ1-2; D ambiguous. CDR3 size: 17 residues. Per the germline V gene, CDR1 is SNHLY and CDR2 is FYNNEI. V was shortened by 2 bases and J by 8 bases, with 24 bases between the two germline ends. The CDR3 region is CASSEFEVLRSSMGYTF. CDR3 coding DNA: TGTGCCAGCAGTGAATTTGAAGTGCTAAGGAGTTCGATGGGCTACACCTTC.

This clone was detected only a few times. Other nucleotide sequences from this sample produce the same CDR3. The chain couples TRBV5-1 to TRBJ1-1, with TRBD1 matching 7 bases. Per germline, CDR1 SGHRS and CDR2 YFSETQ. The CDR3 runs 13 residues. The J segment lost 2 bases and the V segment lost 5 bases, leaving 3 bases of the junction unmatched. CDR3 nucleotide sequence: TGCGCCAGCAGGGGACAGATAAACACTGAAGCTTTCTTT. Amino acids: CASRGQINTEAFF.

This clone appeared once. This sequence joins TRBV6-1 and TRBJ2-3; no definite D call. The germline V gene has CDR1 MNHNS and CDR2 SASEGT. V dropped 0 bases and J dropped 2 bases, with 6 bases sitting between them. The CDR3 spans 14 residues. Written as DNA, the CDR3 is TGTGCCAGCAGTGAAGCGTACTACACAGATACGCAGTATTTT. Residues: CASSEAYYTDTQYF.

On this clone: The DNA is left out, because the CDR3 cannot be placed on it with certainty; the CDR3 is given as TCRdb lists it. The genes are TRBV6-5 and TRBJ2-7; the tabulated D call, TRBD2, remains unverified against the DNA. The V gene's germline CDR1 is MNHEY and CDR2 SVGAGI. Both ends counted, the CDR3 spans 16 residues. CDR3 in amino acids: CASSSSGLAGSYEQYF.

This clone came up a few times. The V call is TRBV7-6, the J call TRBJ2-7; 7 bases align to TRBD1. This CDR3 region has 13 residues. Germline lookup yields CDR1 SGHVS and CDR2 FNYEAQ. With 5 bases clipped from V and 3 bases from J, the junction kept 4 bases outside the gene matches. The CDR3 is CASSRQGDYEQYF. CDR3 nucleotide sequence: TGTGCCAGCAGCCGCCAGGGGGACTACGAGCAGTACTTC.

The chain has TRBV2 and TRBJ2-7, with TRBD2 matching over 7 bases. Losses at the gene ends were 6 bases for V and 7 bases for J; bases not matched to a gene: 9. CDR3 length: 13 amino acids. Per the germline V gene, CDR1 is SNHLY and CDR2 is FYNNEI. CDR3 nucleotide sequence: TGTGCCAGCAGCCTATCGGGAGGCTTGGAGCAGTACTTC. This encodes CASSLSGGLEQYF.

The chain couples TRBV7-9 to TRBJ2-2, with a weak D call TRBD1 (6 bases). This CDR3 is 15 amino acids long. Germline lookup yields CDR1 SEHNR and CDR2 FQNEAQ (reference sequence). Trimming shortened V by 5 bases and J by 2 bases, and 12 bases separated the two germline ends. CDR3 coding DNA: TGTGCCAGCAGCCAACGACAGGCTAACACCGGGGAGCTGTTTTTT. It specifies CASSQRQANTGELFF.

This sequence joins TRBV7-2 and TRBJ2-7; 7 nucleotides agree with TRBD1. Trimming cost V 5 bases and J 10 bases; bases outside gene matches: 11. Germline-derived CDR1 and CDR2 are SGHTA and FQGNSA. This CDR3 has 13 residues. DNA for the CDR3: TGTGCCAGCAGCAACCGGGACAGCCTCCAACAGTACTTC. Translated, it gives CASSNRDSLQQYF.

The chain carries TRBV7-9 and TRBJ2-1, with 7 bases matching TRBD1. Germline CDR1 reads SEHNR; CDR2 reads FQNEAQ (reference sequence). V was pared by 5 bases and J by 8 bases, with 6 bases of the junction left unmatched. The CDR3 has 13 amino acids. The DNA for the CDR3 is TGTGCCAGCAGCCGCGACAGGGACCATGAGCAGTTCTTC. This codes for CASSRDRDHEQFF. The variable domain in full, with the rest retrieved from reference TRBV7-9 and TRBJ2-1, is DTGVSQNPRHKITKRGQNVTFRCDPISEHNRLYWYRQTLGQGPEFLTYFQNEAQLEKSRLLSDRFSAERPKGSFSTLEIQRTEQGDSAMYLCASSRDRDHEQFFGPGTRLTVL.

V is TRBV6-6 and J is TRBJ2-7; TRBD2 matches at 7 bases. CDR1 is MNHNY, CDR2 SVGAGI, per germline (reference sequence). This CDR3 has 15 residues. V shed 2 bases, J shed 2 bases, and the junction held 6 bases outside the gene matches. The CDR3 nucleotides are TGTGCCAGCAGTTACGGGGGGGAAGGGACCTACGAGCAGTACTTC. Encoded protein: CASSYGGEGTYEQYF.

The chain recombines TRBV10-2 with TRBJ1-1, with 7 nucleotides matching TRBD1. Germline V gives CDR1 WSHSY, CDR2 SAAADI. This CDR3 contains 13 residues. Unmatched junction bases numbered 7, after V lost 8 bases and J lost 4 bases. The CDR3 DNA follows: TGCGCCAGCCGACAGGGTCGAGGCACTGAAGCTTTCTTT. This codes for CASRQGRGTEAFF.

The chain recombines TRBV14 with TRBJ2-7; TRBD2 agrees at 13 bases. The CDR3 covers 18 residues. From germline, CDR1 is SGHDN and CDR2 FVKESK. The junction had 9 bases not matched to a gene; V was cut back by 4 bases and J by 0 bases. The CDR3 sequence: CASSPGTSGILPSYEQYF. The CDR3 coding sequence is TGTGCCAGCAGCCCCGGGACTAGCGGGATCCTTCCCTCCTACGAGCAGTACTTC.

This clone was seen only a few times. V usage is TRBV7-2 and J usage is TRBJ1-1, with TRBD1 as a possible D gene (6 bases). V dropped 1 base and J dropped 10 bases, with 10 bases sitting between them. The length of the CDR3 is 12 residues. CDR1 SGHTA and CDR2 FQGNSA come from the germline V gene. CDR3 nucleotide sequence: TGTGCCAGCAGCTTAGAGAAAGGGGGAGCTTTCTTT. It yields the protein CASSLEKGGAFF.

The chain couples TRBV9 to TRBJ2-1; 8 bases agree with TRBD2. J lost 6 bases, V lost 1 base, and 12 bases had no gene match. CDR1 and CDR2 from the germline V gene are SGDLS and YYNGEE. The CDR3 loop spans 17 amino acids. This chain's CDR3 is CASSVSGGAGVFNEQFF. CDR3 DNA: TGTGCCAGCAGCGTAAGTGGAGGAGCGGGAGTTTTCAATGAGCAGTTCTTC.

The chain couples TRBV4-2 to TRBJ2-6; maybe TRBD2 (6 bases). The CDR3 has 18 amino acids. V lost 0 bases and J 2 bases, leaving 14 bases between the germline ends. The germline gives CDR1 LGHNA, CDR2 YNFKEQ. The CDR3 region is CASSQDPAGWTGANVLTF. The DNA for the CDR3 is TGTGCCAGCAGCCAAGATCCGGCGGGATGGACTGGGGCCAACGTCCTGACTTTC.